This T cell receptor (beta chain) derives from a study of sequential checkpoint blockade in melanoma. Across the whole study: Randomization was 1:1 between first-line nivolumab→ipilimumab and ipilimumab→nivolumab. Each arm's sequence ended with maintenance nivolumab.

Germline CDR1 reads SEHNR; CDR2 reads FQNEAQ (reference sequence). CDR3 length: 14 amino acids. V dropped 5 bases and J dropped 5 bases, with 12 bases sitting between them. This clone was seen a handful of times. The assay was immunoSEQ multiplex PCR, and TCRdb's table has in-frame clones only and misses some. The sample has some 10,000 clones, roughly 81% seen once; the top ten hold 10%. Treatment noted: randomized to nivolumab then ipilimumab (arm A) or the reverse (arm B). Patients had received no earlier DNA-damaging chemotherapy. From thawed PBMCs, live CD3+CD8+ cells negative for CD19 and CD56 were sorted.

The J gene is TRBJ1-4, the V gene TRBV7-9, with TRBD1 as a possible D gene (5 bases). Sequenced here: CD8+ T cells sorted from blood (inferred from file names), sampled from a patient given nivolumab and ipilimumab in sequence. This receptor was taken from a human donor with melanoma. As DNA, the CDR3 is TGTGCCAGCAGCGAAGACAGAGCAAATGAAAAACTGTTTTTT. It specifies CASSEDRANEKLFF.